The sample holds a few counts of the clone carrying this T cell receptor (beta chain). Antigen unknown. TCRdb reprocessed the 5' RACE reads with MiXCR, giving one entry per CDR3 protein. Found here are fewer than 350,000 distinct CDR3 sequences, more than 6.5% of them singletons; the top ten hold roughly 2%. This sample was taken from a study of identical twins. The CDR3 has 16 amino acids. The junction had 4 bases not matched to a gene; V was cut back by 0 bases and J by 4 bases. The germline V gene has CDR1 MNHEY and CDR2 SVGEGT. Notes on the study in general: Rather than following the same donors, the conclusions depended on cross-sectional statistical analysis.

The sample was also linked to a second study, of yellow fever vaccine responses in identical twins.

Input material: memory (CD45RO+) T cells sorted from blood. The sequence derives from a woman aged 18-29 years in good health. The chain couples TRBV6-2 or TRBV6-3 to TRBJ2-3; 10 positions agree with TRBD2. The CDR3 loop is CASSYSIAGGADTQYF. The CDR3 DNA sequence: TGTGCCAGCAGTTACTCGATAGCGGGGGGCGCAGATACGCAGTATTTT.